This passage covers 24 T cell receptor beta chains from one sample sequenced in a study of blood T cell repertoires in COVID-19. Data came from immunoSEQ multiplex PCR; TCRdb stores just in-frame clones and leaves some out. This sample has 150,000 to 200,000 clones, with 89% found just once. The sequenced sample consisted of peripheral blood. All receptors come from a man younger than 35 who had recovered from COVID-19.

The chain is built from TRBV7-6 and TRBJ2-3; D might be TRBD2 (7 bases). The CDR3 covers 14 residues. With 5 bases removed from V and 1 base from J, the gap between germline ends came to 10 bases. Germline lookup yields CDR1 SGHVS and CDR2 FNYEAQ. The CDR3 coding sequence is TGTGCCAGCAGCCAAGGGGGGGGCACAGATACGCAGTATTTT. It encodes CASSQGGGTDTQYF.

The chain combines TRBV19 with TRBJ1-1; a possible D gene is TRBD1 (6 bases). The CDR3 spans 13 residues. Trimming stripped 5 bases from V and 4 bases from J, with 11 bases between. CDR1 and CDR2 (germline): LNHDA, SQIVND (reference sequence). CDR3 region: CASSVTGFTEAFF. The CDR3 nucleotides read TGTGCCAGTAGTGTCACAGGGTTCACTGAAGCTTTCTTT.

This clone was seen only a few times. Other nucleotide sequences from this sample produce the same CDR3. The CDR3 DNA follows: TGTGCCAGCAGTTTTCGGGAGGGTTCCTACGAGCAGTACTTC. Amino acid sequence: CASSFREGSYEQYF. The rearrangement joins TRBV27 to TRBJ2-7, with 8 positions matching TRBD2. In germline, CDR1 is MNHEY, CDR2 SMNVEV (reference sequence). This CDR3 region has 14 residues. V lost 3 bases, J lost 1 base, and 2 bases stayed unmatched.

This chain links TRBV9 with TRBJ2-1; TRBD1 might be the D (5 bases). The CDR3 contains 14 residues. Germline V gives CDR1 SGDLS, CDR2 YYNGEE. The V end lost 0 bases, the J end lost 9 bases, and 13 bases lay between the germline ends. The CDR3 region is CASSVVDQGGEQFF. CDR3 sequence (DNA): TGTGCCAGCAGCGTAGTGGATCAGGGCGGTGAGCAGTTCTTC.

In its sample, this clone was seen once. The genes are TRBV27 and TRBJ1-1; possible D gene TRBD1, 6 bases. CDR1 is MNHEY, CDR2 SMNVEV, per germline (reference sequence). The CDR3 is 15 residues long. V lost 2 bases and J lost 2, with 12 bases in between. CDR3 loop: CASSLRGQANTEAFF. In nucleotides, the CDR3 is TGTGCCAGCAGTTTACGGGGACAAGCCAACACTGAAGCTTTCTTT.

This chain joins TRBV11-2 and TRBJ2-1; 9 bases align to TRBD2. Trimming removed 0 bases from V and 0 bases from J; junction bases left unmatched: 9. The CDR3 loop spans 19 amino acids. CDR1 and CDR2 (germline): SGHAT, FQNNGV. CDR3 protein: CASSLDQEGGRASYNEQFF. The CDR3 bases are TGTGCCAGCAGCTTAGATCAAGAAGGCGGGAGGGCCTCCTACAATGAGCAGTTCTTC.

This clone has only one observation. J is TRBJ2-1 and V is TRBV9; 8 bases line up with TRBD2. This CDR3 spans 18 amino acids. V shed 0 bases and J 3 bases; nucleotides not matched to a gene: 11. Germline V gene lookup returns CDR1 SGDLS and CDR2 YYNGEE. The CDR3 DNA is TGTGCCAGCAGCGTAGTCCCCTCCCGAGCGGGAGACTACAATGAGCAGTTCTTC. This encodes CASSVVPSRAGDYNEQFF.

The CDR3 here is CASSRTPGQSTDTQYF. CDR3 in DNA: TGCGCCAGCAGCCGGACTCCGGGACAGAGCACAGATACGCAGTATTTT. This chain uses TRBV4-3 with TRBJ2-3; 7 nucleotides agree with TRBD1. Per the germline V gene, CDR1 is LGHNA and CDR2 is YSLEER. V shed 4 bases and J 0 bases; nucleotides not matched to a gene: 7. The CDR3 consists of 16 residues.

The V and J genes are TRBV30 and TRBJ1-2; D is ambiguous. Germline V gene data show CDR1 as GTSNPN and CDR2 as SVGIG (reference sequence). CDR3 size: 13 residues. V was shortened by 2 bases and J by 4 bases, with 11 bases between the two germline ends. The CDR3 sequence: CAWSLLFVYGYTF. CDR3 nucleotide sequence: TGTGCCTGGAGTCTCCTTTTCGTCTATGGCTACACCTTC.

The CDR3 DNA follows: TGTGCCAGCAGCTCCGGGACTAGCGGTTATACCGGGGAGCTGTTTTTT. Translated: CASSSGTSGYTGELFF. The rearrangement uses TRBV7-9 and TRBJ2-2; TRBD2 matches at 11 bases. V lost 4 bases, J lost 5 bases, and 6 bases stayed unmatched. The germline CDR1 and CDR2 sequences are SEHNR and FQNEAQ (reference sequence). The length of the CDR3 is 16 residues.

The rearrangement links TRBV6-5 to TRBJ2-3; D remains unclear. V dropped 0 bases and J dropped 0 bases, with 7 bases sitting between them. CDR3 size: 15 residues. From germline, CDR1 is MNHEY and CDR2 SVGAGI. CDR3 residues: CASSYSTQSTDTQYF. The CDR3 nucleotides are TGTGCCAGCAGTTACTCGACACAAAGCACAGATACGCAGTATTTT.

The V gene is TRBV14, the J gene TRBJ2-4; perhaps TRBD2 as D (5 bases). Germline-derived CDR1 and CDR2 are SGHDN and FVKESK. This CDR3 comprises 16 residues. Trimming cost V 2 bases and J 0 bases, with 11 bases left between them. CDR3: CASSQTDGEAKNIQYF. The CDR3 nucleotides are TGTGCCAGCAGCCAAACTGACGGGGAAGCCAAAAACATTCAGTACTTC.

The rearrangement uses TRBV10-3 and TRBJ2-7, with D tentatively TRBD2 (5 bases). Per germline, CDR1 ENHRY and CDR2 SYGVKD. Trimming left V 11 bases short and J 0 bases short, with 11 bases between. There are 12 residues in the CDR3. CDR3 DNA sequence: TGTGCCGCCCGGGATAGCTCCTACGAGCAGTACTTC. As protein: CAARDSSYEQYF.

The CDR3 nucleotides read TGTGCCAGCAGCTCACGGACTAGCGGGGTTCATGAGCAGTTCTTC. Amino acids: CASSSRTSGVHEQFF. The chain has TRBV3-1 (or the pseudogene TRBV3-2) and TRBJ2-1, with 12 bases that match TRBD2. This CDR3 contains 15 residues. Germline CDR1 reads LGHDT; CDR2 reads YNNKEL (reference sequence). Unmatched junction bases numbered 7, after V lost 5 bases and J lost 8 bases.

The chain is built from TRBV9 and TRBJ1-1; 7 bases are a match to TRBD1. Germline loops: CDR1 SGDLS, CDR2 YYNGEE. The CDR3 contains 14 residues. Germline trimming cut 4 bases from V and 7 bases from J; bases unmatched to any gene: 10. The DNA of the CDR3 is TGTGCCAGCAGCCCATCGCGAGGGGGCATTGAAGCTTTCTTT. Its protein product is CASSPSRGGIEAFF.

This chain links TRBV10-3 with TRBJ2-7; weak D call: TRBD1 (6 bases). CDR3 length: 13 amino acids. Germline values: CDR1 ENHRY, CDR2 SYGVKD. V was clipped by 2 bases and J by 1 base, with 6 bases between them. CDR3 in amino acids: CAISETGSYEQYF. The CDR3 DNA sequence: TGTGCCATCAGTGAGACAGGGTCCTACGAGCAGTACTTC.

CDR3 bases: TGCAGTGCTCGTGGCAACAGGGCACACTACGAGCAGTACTTC. As protein: CSARGNRAHYEQYF. The chain employs TRBV20-1 and TRBJ2-7; D possibly corresponds to TRBD1 (6 bases). The germline V and J ends were trimmed by 5 bases and 3 bases, with 17 bases remaining between them. Per germline, CDR1 DFQATT and CDR2 SNEGSKA (reference sequence). The CDR3 is made up of 14 amino acids.

This clone was detected a few times. The chain carries TRBV7-9 and TRBJ1-4; maybe TRBD1 (6 bases). The CDR3 consists of 14 residues. Trimming left V 1 base short and J 8 bases short, with 11 bases between. From germline, CDR1 is SEHNR and CDR2 FQNEAQ (reference sequence). CDR3 coding DNA: TGTGCCAGCAGCTTAGGGACAGTTGGGGAAAAACTGTTTTTT. It specifies CASSLGTVGEKLFF.

In its sample, this clone was seen a few times. In DNA form, the CDR3 reads TGTGCCAGCAGTCCGGGGGGAAGCTCCTACAATGAGCAGTTCTTC. This encodes CASSPGGSSYNEQFF. The V and J genes are TRBV6-5 and TRBJ2-1, with 7 nucleotides matching TRBD2. Germline V CDR1 and CDR2: MNHEY, SVGAGI. After removal of 5 bases from V and 0 bases from J, the junction contained 4 bases not matched to a gene. The CDR3 contains 15 residues.

This chain links TRBV7-8 with TRBJ1-3; D is possibly TRBD1 (5 bases). V lost 5 bases to trimming and J lost 0 bases, with 14 bases between them. Germline CDR1 is SGHVS and CDR2 is FQNEAQ. The CDR3 sequence is 16 residues long. The CDR3, as DNA: TGTGCCAGCAGCCCGGGGGAGCTTCGCTCTGGAAACACCATATATTTT. Protein product: CASSPGELRSGNTIYF. Looking up the rest from reference TRBV7-8 and TRBJ1-3 gives the full variable domain: GAGVSQSPRYKVAKRGQDVALRCDPISGHVSLFWYQQALGQGPEFLTYFQNEAQLDKSGLPSDRFFAERPEGSVSTLKIQRTQQEDSAVYLCASSPGELRSGNTIYFGEGSWLTVV.

V gene TRBV6-2 or TRBV6-3 combines with J gene TRBJ2-3, with TRBD1 matching 7 bases. CDR3 length: 16 amino acids. The germline V gene encodes CDR1 MNHEY and CDR2 SVGEGT. The J segment lost 0 bases and the V segment lost 5 bases, leaving 8 bases of the junction unmatched. CDR3 in DNA: TGTGCCAGCAGTCCGGGGACAGCCATTAGCACAGATACGCAGTATTTT. Translated, it gives CASSPGTAISTDTQYF.

V gene TRBV9 combines with J gene TRBJ2-5, with TRBD1 identical over 8 bases. Per germline, CDR1 SGDLS and CDR2 YYNGEE. V lost 3 bases, J lost 4 bases, and 11 bases stayed unmatched. This CDR3 comprises 16 residues. The CDR3 is CASSAQGAKGGETQYF. The CDR3 DNA sequence: TGTGCCAGCAGCGCTCAGGGGGCAAAGGGGGGAGAGACCCAGTACTTC.

The gene calls are TRBV20-1 and TRBJ1-3; D is unclear. Trimming removed 3 bases at V and 15 bases at J, with 15 bases between. CDR1 and CDR2 from the germline V gene are DFQATT and SNEGSKA (reference sequence). The CDR3 contains 11 residues. In DNA, the CDR3 is TGCAGTGCTAGGGAACCGGGGTATCAATATTTT. This encodes CSAREPGYQYF.

This chain links TRBV7-3 with TRBJ2-3; 13 bases align to TRBD2. The CDR3 totals 16 residues. Germline V CDR1 and CDR2: SGHTA, FQGTGA. V shed 0 bases and J 6 bases; nucleotides not matched to a gene: 3. CDR3 in amino acids: CASSLTLAGGTDTQYF. The CDR3 bases are TGTGCCAGCAGCTTAACACTAGCGGGAGGGACTGATACGCAGTATTTT.